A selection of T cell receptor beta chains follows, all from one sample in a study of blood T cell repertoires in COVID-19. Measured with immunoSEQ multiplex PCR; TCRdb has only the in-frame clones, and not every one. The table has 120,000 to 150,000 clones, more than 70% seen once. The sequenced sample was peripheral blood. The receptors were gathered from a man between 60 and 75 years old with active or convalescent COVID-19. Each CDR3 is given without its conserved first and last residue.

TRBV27,ASSSPMTGTGVAGELF
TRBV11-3,ASSLGAGVEQY
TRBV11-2,ASSLGRTGNEQF
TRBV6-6,ASSSIGVGEKLF
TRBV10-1,ARPGTGGYEQY
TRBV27,ASSLTGDYEQY
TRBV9,ASSVYGGANTEAF
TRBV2,ASSYSGPQY
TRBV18,ASSRQTYEQY
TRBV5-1,ASSLVTGYGYT
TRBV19,ASSQSGRTDTQY
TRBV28,ATYRAYNSPLH
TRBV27,ASRGLAGIHEQF
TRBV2,ATTAQTNTEAF
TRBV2,ASQNGGQGRSPLH
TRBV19,ASTSRAGQGGYGYT
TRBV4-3,ASSQLSPSDPDTQY
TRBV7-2,ASQGRNTEAF
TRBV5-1,ASSRTSRDSGELF
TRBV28,ASNEQGAKNIQY
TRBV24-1,ATSDLGTNKAADTEAF
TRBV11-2,ASSSGPGQGKTQY
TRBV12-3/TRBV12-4,ASSLGGLYEQY
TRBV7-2,ASSLGGSTGELF
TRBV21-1,ASSKGKGGFYEQY
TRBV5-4,ASSPPGTGYTGELF
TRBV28,ASSPGVKRNQPQH
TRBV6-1,ASSENLAGYFYEQY
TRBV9,ASSNTGRGNTEAF
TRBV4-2,ASSPTKHKGTKDEQY
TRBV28,ASRKGAGANYGYT
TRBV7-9,ASSLTGERWQF